Here is one T cell receptor (beta chain) with its context. Germline loops: CDR1 LGHNA, CDR2 YSLEER. Trimming cost V 0 bases and J 0 bases, with 6 bases left between them. This CDR3 is built from 16 residues. This sample was included in a study of early T cells in non-severe SARS-CoV-2 infection. TCRdb called the 5' RACE reads again in MiXCR, with one record for every CDR3 protein. The table shows under 30,000 distinct CDR3 sequences, with roughly 4.2% occurring only once. The sequenced material came from whole blood. The TCR sequence derives from an adult who was a healthcare worker with PCR-confirmed SARS-CoV-2 infection or an uninfected control (not recorded which). The chain employs TRBV4-3 and TRBJ2-6; no clear D gene. DNA for the CDR3: TGCGCCAGCAGCCAAGATCTTCTCTCTGGGGCCAACGTCCTGACTTTC. It yields the protein CASSQDLLSGANVLTF.